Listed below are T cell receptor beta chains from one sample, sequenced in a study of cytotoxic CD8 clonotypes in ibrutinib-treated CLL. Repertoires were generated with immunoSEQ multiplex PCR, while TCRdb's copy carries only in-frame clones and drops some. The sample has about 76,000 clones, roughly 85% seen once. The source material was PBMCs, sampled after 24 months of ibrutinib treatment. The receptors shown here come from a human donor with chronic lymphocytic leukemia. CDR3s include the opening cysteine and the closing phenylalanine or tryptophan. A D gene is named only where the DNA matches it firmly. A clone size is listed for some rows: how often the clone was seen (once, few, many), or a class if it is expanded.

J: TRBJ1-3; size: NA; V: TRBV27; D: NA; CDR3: CASSLSYSGNTIYF; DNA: TGTGCCAGCAGTTTATCTTACTCTGGAAACACCATATATTTT
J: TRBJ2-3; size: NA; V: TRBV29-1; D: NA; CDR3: CSVRRGLDTQYF; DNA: TGCAGCGTTCGCCGGGGCCTAGATACGCAGTATTTT
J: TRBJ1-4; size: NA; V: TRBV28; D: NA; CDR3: CASSLRGQKLFF; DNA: TGTGCCAGCAGTTTACGGGGTCAAAAACTGTTTTTT
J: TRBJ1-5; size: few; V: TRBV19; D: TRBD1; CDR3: CASSMEPGQDYSNQPQHF; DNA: TGTGCCAGTAGTATGGAACCGGGACAGGATTATAGCAATCAGCCCCAGCATTTT
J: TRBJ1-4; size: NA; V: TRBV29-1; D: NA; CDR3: CSVVTRGPYPEKLFF; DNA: TGCAGCGTAGTAACACGAGGACCGTACCCTGAAAAACTGTTTTTT
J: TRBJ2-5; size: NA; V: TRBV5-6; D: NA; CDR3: CASSLRETQYF; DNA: TGTGCCAGCAGCTTAAGGGAGACCCAGTACTTC
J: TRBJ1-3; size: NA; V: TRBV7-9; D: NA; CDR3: CASSPPGAGSGNTIYF; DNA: TGTGCCAGCAGCCCGCCCGGAGCGGGCTCTGGAAACACCATATATTTT
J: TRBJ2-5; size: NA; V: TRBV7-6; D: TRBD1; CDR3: CASSSAGTVQETQYF; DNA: TGTGCCAGCAGCTCCGCCGGGACAGTGCAAGAGACCCAGTACTTC
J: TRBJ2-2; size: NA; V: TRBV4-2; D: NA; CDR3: CASSFPLTGELFF; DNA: TGTGCCAGCAGCTTTCCCTTAACCGGGGAGCTGTTTTTT
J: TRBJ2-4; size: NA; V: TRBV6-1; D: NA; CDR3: CASSDRGRNIQYF; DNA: TGTGCCAGCAGTGACCGGGGGCGAAACATTCAGTACTTC
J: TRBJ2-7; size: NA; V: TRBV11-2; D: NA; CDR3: CASSLRLEYEQYF; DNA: TGTGCCAGCAGCTTACGCTTGGAGTACGAGCAGTACTTC
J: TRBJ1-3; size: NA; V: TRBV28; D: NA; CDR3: CASSSGNTIYF; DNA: TGTGCCAGCAGTTCCGGAAACACCATATATTTT
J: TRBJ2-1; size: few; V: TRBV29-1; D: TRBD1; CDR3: CSVAPTGGGGGQFF; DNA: TGCAGCGTGGCCCCGACAGGGGGCGGTGGTGGGCAGTTCTTC
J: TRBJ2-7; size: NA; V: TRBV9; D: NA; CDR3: CASSVDPGPYEQYF; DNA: TGTGCCAGCAGCGTAGACCCAGGGCCCTACGAGCAGTACTTC
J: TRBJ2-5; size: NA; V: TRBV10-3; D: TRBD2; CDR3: CAISEPGLAGGRETQYF; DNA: TGTGCCATCAGTGAGCCGGGACTAGCGGGAGGGAGGGAGACCCAGTACTTC
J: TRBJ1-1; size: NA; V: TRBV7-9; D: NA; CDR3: CASSLLGVNTEAFF; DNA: TGTGCCAGCAGCTTACTCGGCGTGAACACTGAAGCTTTCTTT
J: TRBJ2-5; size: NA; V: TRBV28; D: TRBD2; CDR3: CASSVLGLAGVQETQYF; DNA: TGTGCCAGCAGTGTCCTCGGGCTAGCGGGAGTTCAAGAGACCCAGTACTTC
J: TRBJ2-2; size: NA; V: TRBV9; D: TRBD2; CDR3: CASSQGLAVNTGELFF; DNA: TGTGCCAGCAGCCAGGGACTAGCCGTAAACACCGGGGAGCTGTTTTTT
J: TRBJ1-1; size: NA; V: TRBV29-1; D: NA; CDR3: CSVVFGAANTEAFF; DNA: TGCAGCGTGGTTTTTGGGGCTGCAAACACTGAAGCTTTCTTT
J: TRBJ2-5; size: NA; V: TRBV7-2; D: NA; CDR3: CASSSRQVLETQYF; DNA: TGTGCCAGCAGCTCCCGACAGGTATTAGAGACCCAGTACTTC
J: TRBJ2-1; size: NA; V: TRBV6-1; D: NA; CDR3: CASERGDSYNEQFF; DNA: TGTGCCTCCGAACGGGGTGATAGTTACAATGAGCAGTTCTTC
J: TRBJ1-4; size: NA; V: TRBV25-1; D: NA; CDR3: CASSRQGVSGKLFF; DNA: TGTGCCAGCAGTCGCCAAGGGGTGTCGGGAAAACTGTTTTTT
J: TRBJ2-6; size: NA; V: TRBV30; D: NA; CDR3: CAWIRLSGANVLTF; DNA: TGTGCCTGGATCCGCCTCTCTGGGGCCAACGTCCTGACTTTC
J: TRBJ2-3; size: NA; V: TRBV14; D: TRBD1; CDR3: CASSRNQQGGADTQYF; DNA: TGTGCCAGCAGCCGAAATCAACAGGGGGGCGCAGATACGCAGTATTTT
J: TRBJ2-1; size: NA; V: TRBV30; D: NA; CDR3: CAWSGLAVPEGEQFF; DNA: TGTGCCTGGAGTGGATTAGCGGTTCCTGAGGGTGAGCAGTTCTTC
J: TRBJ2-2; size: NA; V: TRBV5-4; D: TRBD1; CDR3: CASSAGTALGGELFF; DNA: TGTGCCAGCAGCGCCGGGACAGCCCTCGGCGGGGAGCTGTTTTTT
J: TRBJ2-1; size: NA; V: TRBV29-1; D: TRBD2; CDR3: CSVVGGSGKYNEQFF; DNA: TGCAGCGTAGTTGGGGGGAGCGGGAAGTACAATGAGCAGTTCTTC
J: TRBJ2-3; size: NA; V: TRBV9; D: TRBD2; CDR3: CASSPGGGPDTQYF; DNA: TGTGCCAGCAGCCCCGGGGGGGGCCCAGATACGCAGTATTTT
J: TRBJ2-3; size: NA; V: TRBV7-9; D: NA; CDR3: CASSLAGVIDTQYF; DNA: TGTGCCAGCAGCTTAGCGGGAGTCATAGATACGCAGTATTTT
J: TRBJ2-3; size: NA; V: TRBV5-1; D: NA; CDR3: CASSIFTDTQYF; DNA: TGCGCCAGCAGCATCTTCACAGATACGCAGTATTTT
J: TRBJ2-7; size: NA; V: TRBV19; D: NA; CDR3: CASSPGGTPSYEQYF; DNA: TGTGCCAGTAGTCCGGGCGGGACACCATCCTACGAGCAGTACTTC
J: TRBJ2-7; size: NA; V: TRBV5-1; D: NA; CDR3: CASSFPGGPAAYEQYF; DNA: TGCGCCAGCAGTTTTCCCGGGGGGCCAGCGGCCTACGAGCAGTACTTC
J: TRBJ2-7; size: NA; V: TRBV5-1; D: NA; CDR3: CASSGGDRAYEQYF; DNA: TGCGCCAGCAGCGGAGGGGACAGAGCCTACGAGCAGTACTTC
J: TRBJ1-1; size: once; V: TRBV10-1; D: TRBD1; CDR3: CASSESGQGYTEAFF; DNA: TGCGCCAGCAGTGAGTCGGGACAGGGGTACACTGAAGCTTTCTTT
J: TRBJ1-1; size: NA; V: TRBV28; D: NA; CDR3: CASSPGGATDTEAFF; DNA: TGTGCCAGCAGTCCGGGGGGGGCTACGGACACTGAAGCTTTCTTT
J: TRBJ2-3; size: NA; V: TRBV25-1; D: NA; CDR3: CASSELGRGADTQYF; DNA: TGTGCCAGCAGTGAACTAGGCAGGGGGGCAGATACGCAGTATTTT
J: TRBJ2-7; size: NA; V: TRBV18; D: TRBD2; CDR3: CASSVSGSREQYF; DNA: TGTGCCAGCTCAGTTAGCGGGAGTCGCGAGCAGTACTTC
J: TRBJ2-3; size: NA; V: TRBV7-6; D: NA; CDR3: CASSLQGRGTQYF; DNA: TGTGCCAGCAGCTTACAGGGGAGGGGTACGCAGTATTTT
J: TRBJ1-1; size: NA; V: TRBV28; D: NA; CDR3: CASSPSRWGIIFF; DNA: TGTGCCAGCAGTCCCTCTCGGTGGGGAATTATTTTCTTT
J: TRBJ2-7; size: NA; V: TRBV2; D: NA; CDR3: CASGRDAGLYEQYF; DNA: TGTGCCAGCGGCCGGGACGCCGGCCTCTACGAGCAGTACTTC
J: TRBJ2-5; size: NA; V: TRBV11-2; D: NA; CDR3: CASSLGEKETQYF; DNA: TGTGCCAGCAGCTTGGGCGAAAAGGAGACCCAGTACTTC
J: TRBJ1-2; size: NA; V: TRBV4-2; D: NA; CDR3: CASSQDIMGSLGSYGYTF; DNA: TGTGCCAGCAGCCAAGACATTATGGGGTCCCTCGGATCCTATGGCTACACCTTC
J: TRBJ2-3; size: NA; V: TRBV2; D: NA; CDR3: CASNGPTQYF; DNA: TGTGCCAGCAACGGTCCTACGCAGTATTTT
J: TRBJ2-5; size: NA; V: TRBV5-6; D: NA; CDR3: CASSLVGAVGTQYF; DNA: TGTGCCAGCAGCTTGGTTGGGGCAGTAGGGACCCAGTACTTC